This T cell receptor (beta chain) was recorded in a study of OX40 agonist ivuxolimab in advanced cancers. The wider study: Patients enrolled in dose escalation were diagnosed with hepatocellular carcinoma, melanoma, renal cell or head and neck cancer. Participants could have had prior anti-PD-1, anti-PD-L1 or anti-CTLA-4 therapy, and about 37% had some.

Clones were sequenced by immunoSEQ multiplex PCR, and TCRdb holds only the in-frame ones, with some missing. Of about 20,000 clones detected, approximately 86% appear once; the ten largest clones hold approximately 15%. With respect to this clone: Antigen: not known.

Between the trimmed V and J ends, which lost 5 bases and 4 bases, there was a span of 9 bases. The CDR3 sequence is 11 residues long. Germline CDR1 and CDR2: GTSNPN and SVGIG (reference sequence). General observations from the study: Compared with CD4+, CD8+ T cells on average had more expanded clones.

The rearrangement links TRBV30 to TRBJ2-7, with D possibly matching TRBD1 (5 bases). The receptor's source is an adult with an advanced solid tumor such as melanoma, head and neck, liver or kidney cancer. Sequencing used CD4+ or CD8+ T cells sorted from blood, obtained in a trial of the OX40 agonist ivuxolimab. The CDR3 reads CAWEAGYEQYF. The CDR3 bases are TGTGCCTGGGAGGCAGGGTACGAGCAGTACTTC.